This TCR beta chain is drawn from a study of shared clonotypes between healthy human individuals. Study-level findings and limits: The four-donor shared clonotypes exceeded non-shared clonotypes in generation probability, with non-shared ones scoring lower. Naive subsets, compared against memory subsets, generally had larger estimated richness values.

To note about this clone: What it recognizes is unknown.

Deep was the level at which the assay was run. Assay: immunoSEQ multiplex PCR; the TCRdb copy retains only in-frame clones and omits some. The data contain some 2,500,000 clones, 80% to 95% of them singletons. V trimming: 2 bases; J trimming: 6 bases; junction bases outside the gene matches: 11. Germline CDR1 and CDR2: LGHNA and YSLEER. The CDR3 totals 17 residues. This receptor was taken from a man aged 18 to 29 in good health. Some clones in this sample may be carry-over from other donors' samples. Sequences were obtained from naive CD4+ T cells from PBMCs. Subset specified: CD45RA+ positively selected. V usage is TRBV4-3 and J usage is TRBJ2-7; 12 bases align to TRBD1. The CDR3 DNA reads TGCGCCAGCAGCCAACCCACCCGGGACAGGGGGCTAACCGAGCAGTACTTC. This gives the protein CASSQPTRDRGLTEQYF.